This T cell receptor beta chain was recovered during a study of cytomegalovirus exposure and HLA in healthy donors. Findings and limits, study-wide: In a later analysis, common viral pathogens appeared linked to several of the most significant clusters. In a later analysis, HLA-C alleles had the fewest associated TCRs, DRB1 alleles the most.

Healthy bone marrow donors supplied every sample. Whereas donors were nominally healthy upon sampling, unrecorded immune exposures were probable. On this clone itself: Its target is unknown.

Researchers ran the PCR with 60 Vbeta and 13 Jbeta primers. Clones were read by immunoSEQ multiplex PCR, and TCRdb kept only the in-frame ones, dropping some. Of more than 60,000 clones in the sample, more than 65% were seen once. CDR3 length: 15 amino acids. Germline trimming cut 1 base from V and 2 bases from J; bases unmatched to any gene: 4. Germline values: CDR1 SGDLS, CDR2 YYNGEE. This chain uses TRBV9 with TRBJ2-3; 7 nucleotides agree with TRBD2. The sequenced material came from PBMCs. This sequence originates from a woman in her twenties or thirties in good health and CMV-seronegative. CDR3 sequence (DNA): TGTGCCAGCAGCGTAAAAGCGGGAATCACAGATACGCAGTATTTT. It specifies CASSVKAGITDTQYF.